This T cell receptor (beta chain) was retrieved from a study of shared clonotypes between healthy human individuals. Naive CD8 cells comprised CD45RO-negative, CCR7-positively selected cells, excluding terminally differentiated effector memory CD45RA+ cells. After removal of 4 bases from V and 2 bases from J, the junction contained 4 bases not matched to a gene. CDR1 is SGHRS and CDR2 is YFSETQ in the germline V gene. The CDR3 length is 14 residues. With regard to this clone: Within the sample, other DNA sequences also encode this same CDR3.

The protocol was immunoSEQ multiplex PCR, while the TCRdb copy is restricted to in-frame clones and leaves out a portion. The sample comprises approximately 600,000 clones, around 96% of which are singletons, and approximately 0.11% rests with the top ten. The TCR sequence derives from a woman aged 30 to 39 in good health. Specimen: naive CD8+ T cells sorted from blood. The chain combines TRBV5-1 with TRBJ1-1, with TRBD1 identical over 8 bases. The CDR3 here is CASSTGQGNTEAFF. The DNA for the CDR3 is TGCGCCAGCAGCACCGGACAGGGTAACACTGAAGCTTTCTTT.